This T cell receptor (beta chain) was captured by sequencing in a study of spatial heterogeneity in lung cancer. Study-level points and caveats: Counts of expanded alpha and beta TCRs within tumors tracked the tumor nonsynonymous mutation count.

As to time point: sample taken at primary tumor resection. CDR3 length: 16 residues. V lost 9 bases, J lost 4 bases, and 19 bases lay in between. TCRdb reanalysed the 5' RACE reads using MiXCR and keeps one entry per CDR3 protein. The repertoire holds about 9,800 distinct CDR3 sequences, with around half as singletons. The sample holds a few counts of this clonotype. Its antigen remains unidentified. Sequencing was performed on lung tumor tissue, taken at surgery. The chain has TRBV12-3 or TRBV12-4 and TRBJ1-6; D is unresolved. The origin of this receptor is a female donor with early-stage non-small cell lung cancer. CDR3 DNA: TGTGCCAGTAGTCCGGCTTACCGTGGATATAATTCACCCCTCCACTTT. Its translation is CASSPAYRGYNSPLHF.